A selection of T cell receptor beta chains follows, all from one sample in a study of regulatory T cells in long-lasting Graves disease. TCRdb passed the multiplex PCR reads through MiXCR, listing each CDR3 protein once. The sample shows 530,000 or so distinct CDR3 sequences, roughly 16% of them seen only once. Separately, the same data were catalogued under a study of T cells in Graves' hyperthyroidism and ophthalmopathy.

Sequencing was performed on peripheral blood mononuclear cells (PBMCs), taken at new diagnosis, from a patient treated with antithyroid drugs. The receptors originated from a man aged 18 to 30 with Graves disease. CDR3s include the opening cysteine and the closing phenylalanine or tryptophan. D genes are given only for firm matches. Not all rows give a size; the values are once, few, many and, for expanded clones, a class.

J: TRBJ1-1; D: TRBD1; V: TRBV10-3; size: many; CDR3: CAISGTRDRGRSTEAFF; DNA: TGTGCCATCAGTGGAACCCGGGACAGGGGGCGCAGCACTGAAGCTTTCTTT
J: TRBJ2-7; D: -; V: TRBV6-2/TRBV6-3; size: many; CDR3: CASSYYGYEQYF; DNA: TGTGCCAGCAGTTACTATGGGTACGAGCAGTACTTC
J: TRBJ1-5; D: -; V: TRBV2; size: many; CDR3: CASSHKGNSYSNQPQHF; DNA: TGTGCCAGCAGTCATAAGGGAAACAGCTATAGCAATCAGCCCCAGCATTTT
J: TRBJ2-3; D: TRBD2; V: TRBV5-1; size: -; CDR3: CASSLEASGRVRNTQYF; DNA: TGCGCCAGCAGCTTGGAGGCTAGCGGGAGGGTTAGGAATACGCAGTATTTT
J: TRBJ1-2; D: -; V: TRBV11-2; size: many; CDR3: CASSPSGFYGYTF; DNA: TGTGCCAGCAGCCCCTCGGGCTTCTATGGCTACACCTTC
J: TRBJ2-7; D: TRBD2; V: TRBV20-1; size: few; CDR3: CSASQTGGRKGEQYF; DNA: TGCAGTGCTAGCCAGACGGGCGGGAGGAAAGGGGAGCAGTACTTC
J: TRBJ2-6; D: TRBD1; V: TRBV2; size: -; CDR3: CASTEDRGSSGANVLTF; DNA: TGTGCCAGCACCGAGGACAGGGGGAGTTCTGGGGCCAACGTCCTGACTTTC
J: TRBJ2-1; D: TRBD2; V: TRBV20-1; size: few; CDR3: CSARGTSGASYNEQFF; DNA: TGCAGTGCTAGAGGGACTAGCGGGGCTTCCTACAATGAGCAGTTCTTC
J: TRBJ2-2; D: TRBD1; V: TRBV29-1; size: -; CDR3: CSVVRSGQGASGELFF; DNA: TGCAGCGTCGTAAGATCCGGACAGGGGGCCAGTGGGGAGCTGTTTTTT
J: TRBJ1-4; D: -; V: TRBV3-1; size: -; CDR3: CASSQRGNVEKLFF; DNA: TGTGCCAGCAGCCAACGGGGCAACGTAGAAAAACTGTTTTTT
J: TRBJ2-1; D: TRBD2; V: TRBV7-9; size: few; CDR3: CASSFTTSGSSYNEQFF; DNA: TGTGCCAGCAGCTTCACAACTAGCGGGAGCTCCTACAATGAGCAGTTCTTC
J: TRBJ2-7; D: -; V: TRBV7-8; size: many; CDR3: CASSVPWRRDEQYF; DNA: TGTGCCAGCAGCGTCCCGTGGCGGCGGGACGAGCAGTACTTC
J: TRBJ2-1; D: -; V: TRBV25-1; size: few; CDR3: CASRDRVHEQFF; DNA: TGTGCCAGCAGGGACAGAGTCCATGAGCAGTTCTTC
J: TRBJ2-7; D: -; V: TRBV5-1; size: many; CDR3: CASSLAGSRYEQYF; DNA: TGCGCCAGCAGCTTGGCCGGCTCGCGCTACGAGCAGTACTTC
J: TRBJ1-2; D: TRBD1; V: TRBV30; size: many; CDR3: CAWSVGQGSGYTF; DNA: TGTGCCTGGAGTGTGGGACAGGGGAGTGGCTACACCTTC
J: TRBJ2-7; D: -; V: TRBV7-2; size: few; CDR3: CASSLSPDGTYEQYF; DNA: TGTGCCAGCAGCTTATCCCCGGACGGTACCTACGAGCAGTACTTC
J: TRBJ2-7; D: -; V: TRBV28; size: -; CDR3: CASMGRAQTGRYEQYF; DNA: TGTGCCAGCATGGGAAGGGCCCAGACAGGGAGGTACGAGCAGTACTTC
J: TRBJ2-6; D: TRBD2; V: TRBV28; size: few; CDR3: CASSFLRGGGANVLTF; DNA: TGTGCCAGCAGTTTCCTGCGGGGGGGTGGGGCCAACGTCCTGACTTTC
J: TRBJ1-4; D: -; V: TRBV5-8; size: many; CDR3: CASSSGLGSQNEKLFF; DNA: TGTGCCAGCAGCTCGGGTTTGGGCAGCCAGAATGAAAAACTGTTTTTT
J: TRBJ1-2; D: TRBD1; V: TRBV7-9; size: -; CDR3: CASSREDRSYTF; DNA: TGTGCCAGCAGCCGAGAGGACAGGAGTTACACCTTC
J: TRBJ1-1; D: -; V: TRBV27; size: many; CDR3: CASSLYRALNTEAFF; DNA: TGTGCCAGCAGTTTATACAGGGCTCTGAACACTGAAGCTTTCTTT
J: TRBJ2-7; D: TRBD2; V: TRBV24-1; size: few; CDR3: CVYTGTSGTGRILYEQYF; DNA: TGTGTGTATACCGGGACTAGCGGGACTGGAAGGATCCTCTACGAGCAGTACTTC
J: TRBJ2-1; D: TRBD2; V: TRBV29-1; size: many; CDR3: CSVVGLAGEGEQFF; DNA: TGCAGCGTGGTGGGACTAGCGGGAGAGGGTGAGCAGTTCTTC
J: TRBJ2-1; D: TRBD2; V: TRBV11-2; size: many; CDR3: CASSFREGSYNEQFF; DNA: TGTGCCAGCAGCTTTAGGGAGGGCTCCTACAATGAGCAGTTCTTC
J: TRBJ1-2; D: -; V: TRBV5-4; size: few; CDR3: CASSLGRGLDYGYTF; DNA: TGTGCCAGCAGCTTGGGGCGGGGGCTCGACTATGGCTACACCTTC
J: TRBJ2-1; D: TRBD2; V: TRBV11-2; size: -; CDR3: CASSPLAGGPGNEQFF; DNA: TGTGCCAGCAGCCCACTAGCGGGAGGGCCAGGTAATGAGCAGTTCTTC
J: TRBJ1-5; D: -; V: TRBV25-1; size: -; CDR3: CASSEVSVNQPQHF; DNA: TGTGCCAGCAGTGAAGTTTCCGTCAATCAGCCCCAGCATTTT
J: TRBJ2-7; D: -; V: TRBV5-1; size: many; CDR3: CASSLALDGSYEQYF; DNA: TGCGCCAGCAGCTTGGCACTGGACGGCTCCTACGAGCAGTACTTC
J: TRBJ2-5; D: TRBD1; V: TRBV5-1; size: few; CDR3: CASSPQGVRLETQYF; DNA: TGCGCCAGCAGCCCTCAGGGGGTACGATTAGAGACCCAGTACTTC
J: TRBJ1-4; D: -; V: TRBV20-1; size: few; CDR3: CSCSQGATNEKLFF; DNA: TGCAGTTGCAGCCAAGGGGCCACTAATGAAAAACTGTTTTTT
J: TRBJ2-5; D: TRBD1; V: TRBV27; size: many; CDR3: CASSLSSRRDRAQETQYF; DNA: TGTGCCAGCAGTTTATCTTCCCGCCGGGACAGGGCCCAAGAGACCCAGTACTTC
J: TRBJ2-1; D: -; V: TRBV7-9; size: many; CDR3: CASSLGAGDNEQFF; DNA: TGTGCCAGCAGCTTAGGGGCTGGGGACAATGAGCAGTTCTTC
J: TRBJ1-6; D: -; V: TRBV7-9; size: -; CDR3: CASTYAGTAVGPLHF; DNA: TGTGCCAGCACCTACGCAGGGACCGCGGTCGGGCCCCTCCACTTT
J: TRBJ1-2; D: -; V: TRBV9; size: -; CDR3: CASSVDPGRNYGYTF; DNA: TGTGCCAGCAGCGTGGATCCGGGCCGTAACTATGGCTACACCTTC
J: TRBJ2-2; D: -; V: TRBV6-1; size: few; CDR3: CASSVDHWTGELFF; DNA: TGTGCCAGCAGTGTGGATCACTGGACTGGGGAGCTGTTTTTT
J: TRBJ2-1; D: TRBD2; V: TRBV6-5; size: few; CDR3: CASSYTSGSSYNEQFF; DNA: TGTGCCAGCAGTTACACTAGCGGGAGCTCCTACAATGAGCAGTTCTTC
J: TRBJ1-6; D: -; V: TRBV7-2; size: -; CDR3: CASSPQWENYNSPLHF; DNA: TGTGCCAGCAGCCCGCAATGGGAAAACTATAATTCACCCCTCCACTTT
J: TRBJ1-5; D: -; V: TRBV3-1; size: few; CDR3: CASSQRQSNQPQHF; DNA: TGTGCCAGCAGCCAAAGACAGAGCAATCAGCCCCAGCATTTT
J: TRBJ1-3; D: -; V: TRBV2; size: few; CDR3: CASSEWQGAGNTIYF; DNA: TGTGCCAGCAGTGAATGGCAGGGAGCTGGAAACACCATATATTTT
J: TRBJ2-7; D: -; V: TRBV3-1; size: -; CDR3: CASSQTGTSYGQYF; DNA: TGTGCCAGCAGCCAAACCGGGACAAGCTACGGGCAGTACTTC
J: TRBJ2-6; D: -; V: TRBV12-5; size: many; CDR3: CASGLIRGSGANVLTF; DNA: TGTGCTAGTGGTTTGATTAGGGGCTCTGGGGCCAACGTCCTGACTTTC
J: TRBJ1-5; D: -; V: TRBV6-1; size: many; CDR3: CASSEAIGQGYNQPQHF; DNA: TGTGCCAGCAGTGAAGCGATAGGGCAGGGGTATAATCAGCCCCAGCATTTT
J: TRBJ2-3; D: TRBD2; V: TRBV12-3/TRBV12-4; size: -; CDR3: CASSLEGLAITDTQYF; DNA: TGTGCCAGCAGTTTAGAGGGACTAGCAATTACAGATACGCAGTATTTT